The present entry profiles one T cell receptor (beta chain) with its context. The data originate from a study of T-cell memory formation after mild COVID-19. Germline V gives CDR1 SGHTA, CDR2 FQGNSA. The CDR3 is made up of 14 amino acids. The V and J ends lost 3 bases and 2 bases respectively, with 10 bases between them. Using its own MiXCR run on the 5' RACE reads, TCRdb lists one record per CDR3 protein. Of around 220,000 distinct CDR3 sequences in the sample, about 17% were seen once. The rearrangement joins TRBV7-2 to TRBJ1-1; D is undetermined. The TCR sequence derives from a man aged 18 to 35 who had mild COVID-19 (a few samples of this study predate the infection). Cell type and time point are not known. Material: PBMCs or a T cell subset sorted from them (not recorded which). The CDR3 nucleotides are TGTGCCAGCAGCTTTAGTCACACCAACACTGAAGCTTTCTTT. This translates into CASSFSHTNTEAFF.